This TCR beta chain was documented in a study of cytomegalovirus exposure and HLA in healthy donors. The primer mix had 60 Vbeta and 13 Jbeta primers. Sequenced by immunoSEQ multiplex PCR; TCRdb stores in-frame clones only, minus some. Of more than 95,000 clones listed, around 80% are singletons. Trimming removed 2 bases at V and 2 bases at J, with 5 bases between. Germline V gene sequence: CDR1 KGHSH, CDR2 LQKENI. This CDR3 spans 13 amino acids. The specimen was PBMCs. This chain links TRBV18 with TRBJ2-3; D gene ambiguous. The sequence derives from a man aged 25 to 45 in good health and CMV-seropositive. CDR3: CASSPSLTDTQYF. Written as DNA, the CDR3 is TGTGCCAGCTCACCATCCCTCACAGATACGCAGTATTTT.